This T cell receptor (beta chain) stems from a study of cytomegalovirus exposure and HLA in healthy donors. At the level of the study: Findings of an earlier analysis included 117 million unique TCR beta sequences from roughly 180 million T cells.

The study sampled nominally healthy donors, though unrecorded immune exposures were likely. Points on this clone: Its cognate antigen is unknown.

Whole-study results and caveats: Specific recognition of CMV antigens was confirmed in vitro for a few chains (all CMV-associated).

Germline V gene data show CDR1 as SGHVS and CDR2 as FNYEAQ. The CDR3 is 15 amino acids. V lost 5 bases and J lost 2; bases outside the gene matches: 6. PCR primers comprised 60 Vbeta and 13 Jbeta primers. Libraries were prepared by immunoSEQ multiplex PCR; TCRdb keeps only in-frame clonotypes and omits some of them. This sample has hundreds of thousands of clones, with approximately 82% found just once. Sequenced input: PBMCs. The sequence was obtained from a middle-aged woman in good health and CMV-seronegative. The genes are TRBV7-6 and TRBJ2-7; 10 bases agree with TRBD2. CDR3 nucleotide sequence: TGTGCCAGCAGCCCCCTAGCGGGGGCCACCTACGAGCAGTACTTC. Its protein product is CASSPLAGATYEQYF. The full variable domain, in which reference TRBV7-6 and TRBJ2-7 provide the parts outside the CDR3, is GAGVSQSPRYKVTKRGQDVALRCDPISGHVSLYWYRQALGQGPEFLTYFNYEAQQDKSGLPNDRFSAERPEGSISTLTIQRTEQRDSAMYRCASSPLAGATYEQYFGPGTRLTVT.